This T cell receptor beta chain was identified during a study of OX40 agonist ivuxolimab in advanced cancers. Broadly, across the study: Ivuxolimab was a fully human IgG2 agonistic monoclonal antibody targeting the costimulatory receptor OX40 (CD134). Peripheral TCRbeta sequencing aimed to test whether ivuxolimab altered TCR sequence diversity and caused clonal T-cell expansion. The dose-escalation cohort was 82.7% male with a mean age of roughly 60 years, ranging from roughly 20 to 80. Among the roughly 52 dose-escalation patients, around 20 had hepatocellular carcinoma, roughly 15 melanoma, 9 renal cell carcinoma and 9 head and neck cancer. The monotherapy dose-escalation portion (N = 52 patients) of the phase I ivuxolimab trial is reported in the paper. Patients were allowed to have had prior anti-PD-1, anti-PD-L1 or anti-CTLA-4 therapy, and more than 35% of the dose-escalation patients had been treated with checkpoint inhibitors. Intravenous ivuxolimab was administered to patients every 2 weeks at six dose levels: 0.01, 0.1, 0.3, 1.5, 3 and 10 mg/kg. Partial responses occurred in three dose-escalation patients, of whom one had hepatocellular carcinoma and two had cutaneous melanoma. What the study reported, not specific to this receptor: After ivuxolimab, CD8+ T cells had more expanded clones than CD4+ T cells on average. Clonal expansion of both CD4+ and CD8+ blood T cells was observed from baseline to week 6 at doses 0.1 to 3.0 mg/kg. Low levels of normalized T-cell clonal expansion were also seen in some nonresponding patients. In the 0.1-3.0 mg/kg groups, partial responders had among the lowest normalized peripheral clonal expansion, particularly in CD8+ T cells. Which antigens the clonally expanded peripheral T cells were specific for was not determined.

As concerns this clone: Its antigen is unknown. No quality values exist for individual bases; no much larger clone is one base distant.

Patients with autoimmune disease history or receiving systemic immunosuppression were excluded from the trial. In every dose cohort, peripheral blood was drawn for TCR sequencing at baseline, cycle 4 day 1, and cycle 7 day 1. Samples were obtained from an open-label, multicenter, first-in-human phase I dose-escalation trial of ivuxolimab. Adults with locally advanced or metastatic melanoma, renal cell, hepatocellular, or head and neck squamous cell carcinoma were enrolled in the trial. Before TCR sequencing, CD4+ and CD8+ T cells were separately sorted from peripheral blood. CDR3 length: 14 amino acids, cysteine to phenylalanine. Just CDR3 DNA is preserved here, 42 bases in frame from base 1. CDR1 is given as SNHLY and CDR2 as FYNNEI, both from the germline V gene. Trimming takes 4 bases from V and 2 bases from J, and the germline ends sit 11 bases apart. Genomic DNA was extracted from sorted cells for sequencing of the TCRbeta CDR3 region. The immunoSEQ Assay was used to sequence the TCRbeta CDR3 regions. TCRdb mirrors the immuneACCESS table, restricted to in-frame sequences. Some clones are absent from its copies; in checked studies, under half trace to an unresolved V gene, and the reason for the others is unknown. The sample table holds 70,000 to 95,000 clones, of which around 92% were seen once. The leading ten clones occupy around 0.54% of the sample.

The sample here was CD4+ or CD8+ T cells sorted from blood, taken in a trial of the OX40 agonist ivuxolimab. The sequence was collected from an adult with an advanced solid tumor such as melanoma, head and neck, liver or kidney cancer. The rearrangement joined TRBV2 to TRBJ2-5; 5 matching bases give a weak D call of TRBD1. CDR3 sequence: CASSGPGIQETQYF. Here is the DNA: TGTGCCAGCAGTGGACCAGGGATTCAAGAGACCCAGTACTTC.